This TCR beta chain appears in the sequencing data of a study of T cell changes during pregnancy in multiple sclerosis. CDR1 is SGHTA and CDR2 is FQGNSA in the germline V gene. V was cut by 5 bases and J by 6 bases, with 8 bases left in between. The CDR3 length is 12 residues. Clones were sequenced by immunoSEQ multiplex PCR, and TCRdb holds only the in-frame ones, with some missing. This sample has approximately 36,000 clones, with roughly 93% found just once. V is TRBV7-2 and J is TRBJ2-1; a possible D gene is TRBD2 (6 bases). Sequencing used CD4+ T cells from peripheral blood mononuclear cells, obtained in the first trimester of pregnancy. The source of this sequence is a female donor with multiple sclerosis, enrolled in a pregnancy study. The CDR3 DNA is TGTGCCAGCAGCGGAGGGTTCAATGAGCAGTTCTTC. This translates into CASSGGFNEQFF.